What follows is one TCR beta chain and its context. Its antigen remains unknown. Among the 120 subjects of the validation cohort, separate from the approximately 670-subject first cohort, were the donors. From germline, CDR1 is SGDLS and CDR2 YYNGEE. The CDR3 sequence is 16 residues long. Between the trimmed V and J ends, which lost 0 bases and 0 bases, there was a span of 9 bases. The table came from immunoSEQ multiplex PCR; TCRdb's copy has only in-frame clones and leaves some out. Of some 170,000 clones in the sample, roughly 80% were seen once. This specimen belongs to a study of cytomegalovirus exposure and HLA in healthy donors. Overall study findings and caveats: There were three CMV-associated chains whose specificity for CMV antigens was confirmed in vitro.

The TCR originated in a man aged 25-45 years in good health and CMV-seropositive. This sequence joins TRBV9 and TRBJ2-2, with D tentatively TRBD2 (5 bases). The sample was PBMCs. As DNA, the CDR3 is TGTGCCAGCAGCGTAGAAAGTAGCGCGAACACCGGGGAGCTGTTTTTT. This translates into CASSVESSANTGELFF. Combining the CDR3 with reference TRBV9 and TRBJ2-2 gives the whole variable domain DSGVTQTPKHLITATGQRVTLRCSPRSGDLSVYWYQQSLDQGLQFLIQYYNGEERAKGNILERFSAQQFPDLHSELNLSSLELGDSALYFCASSVESSANTGELFFGEGSRLTVL.